A selection of T cell receptor beta chains follows, all from one sample in a study of identical twins. From the 5' RACE reads, TCRdb called clonotypes with MiXCR, one entry per CDR3 protein. The profile covers some 1,700,000 distinct CDR3 sequences, with 32% appearing a single time and around 0.3% taken by the ten largest. The source material was cord blood. Every receptor here comes from a newborn girl in good health. Each CDR3 is given with its conserved first and last residue. A D gene is named only where the DNA matches it firmly. Not every row has a clone size; where given, it reads once, few, many or a size class.

j_gene: TRBJ2-1
abundance: .
v_gene: TRBV11-2
d_gene: TRBD2
CDR3aa: CASSLDRTRQFF
CDR3nt: TGTGCCAGCAGCTTAGACCGGACTAGACAGTTCTTC

j_gene: TRBJ1-1
abundance: .
v_gene: TRBV2
d_gene: TRBD1
CDR3aa: CAIEGANTEAFF
CDR3nt: TGTGCGATCGAGGGGGCGAACACTGAAGCTTTCTTT

j_gene: TRBJ2-1
abundance: .
v_gene: TRBV6-2/TRBV6-3
d_gene: TRBD2
CDR3aa: CASSYRAGVGSSYNEQFF
CDR3nt: TGTGCCAGCAGTTACCGTGCGGGAGTAGGGTCTTCCTACAATGAGCAGTTCTTC

j_gene: TRBJ2-3
abundance: .
v_gene: TRBV7-8
d_gene: .
CDR3aa: CASSPTGLALYTQYF
CDR3nt: TGTGCCAGCAGCCCAACGGGGCTAGCCCTCTATACGCAGTATTTT

j_gene: TRBJ2-7
abundance: .
v_gene: TRBV20-1
d_gene: TRBD2
CDR3aa: CSARENHGLAGGAYEQYF
CDR3nt: TGCAGTGCTAGGGAAAACCACGGACTAGCGGGAGGAGCCTACGAGCAGTACTTC

j_gene: TRBJ2-7
abundance: .
v_gene: TRBV20-1
d_gene: .
CDR3aa: CSARVGTGFHEQYF
CDR3nt: TGCAGTGCTAGAGTGGGAACAGGGTTCCACGAGCAGTACTTC

j_gene: TRBJ2-3
abundance: many
v_gene: TRBV7-2
d_gene: .
CDR3aa: CASSLVSRAPTDTQYF
CDR3nt: TGTGCCAGCAGCTTAGTTTCCAGGGCGCCCACAGATACGCAGTATTTT

j_gene: TRBJ2-6
abundance: many
v_gene: TRBV6-2/TRBV6-3
d_gene: .
CDR3aa: CASSDTGANVLTF
CDR3nt: TGTGCCAGCAGTGATACTGGGGCCAACGTCCTGACTTTC

j_gene: TRBJ2-4
abundance: many
v_gene: TRBV14
d_gene: TRBD1
CDR3aa: CASSLRQGLAKNIQYF
CDR3nt: TGTGCCAGCAGCCTACGACAGGGGCTAGCCAAAAACATTCAGTACTTC

j_gene: TRBJ2-7
abundance: .
v_gene: TRBV10-3
d_gene: .
CDR3aa: CAISQGFSYEQYF
CDR3nt: TGTGCCATCAGTCAGGGGTTTTCCTACGAGCAGTACTTC

j_gene: TRBJ2-3
abundance: .
v_gene: TRBV5-1
d_gene: TRBD2
CDR3aa: CASSRGRGADTQYF
CDR3nt: TGCGCCAGCAGCCGCGGGAGAGGGGCAGATACGCAGTATTTT

j_gene: TRBJ2-7
abundance: .
v_gene: TRBV27
d_gene: .
CDR3aa: CASSWATGYYEQYF
CDR3nt: TGTGCCAGCAGTTGGGCGACAGGTTACTACGAGCAGTACTTC

j_gene: TRBJ2-1
abundance: .
v_gene: TRBV11-2
d_gene: .
CDR3aa: CASSRGRGTLSYNEQFF
CDR3nt: TGTGCCAGCAGCCGGGGTCGGGGGACGTTGTCCTACAATGAGCAGTTCTTC

j_gene: TRBJ2-7
abundance: few
v_gene: TRBV28
d_gene: .
CDR3aa: CASRRVSGTHEQYF
CDR3nt: TGTGCCAGCAGGAGAGTATCTGGGACCCACGAGCAGTACTTC

j_gene: TRBJ2-1
abundance: .
v_gene: TRBV2
d_gene: TRBD2
CDR3aa: CASPSGREGEQFF
CDR3nt: TGTGCCAGCCCTAGCGGGAGAGAAGGTGAGCAGTTCTTC